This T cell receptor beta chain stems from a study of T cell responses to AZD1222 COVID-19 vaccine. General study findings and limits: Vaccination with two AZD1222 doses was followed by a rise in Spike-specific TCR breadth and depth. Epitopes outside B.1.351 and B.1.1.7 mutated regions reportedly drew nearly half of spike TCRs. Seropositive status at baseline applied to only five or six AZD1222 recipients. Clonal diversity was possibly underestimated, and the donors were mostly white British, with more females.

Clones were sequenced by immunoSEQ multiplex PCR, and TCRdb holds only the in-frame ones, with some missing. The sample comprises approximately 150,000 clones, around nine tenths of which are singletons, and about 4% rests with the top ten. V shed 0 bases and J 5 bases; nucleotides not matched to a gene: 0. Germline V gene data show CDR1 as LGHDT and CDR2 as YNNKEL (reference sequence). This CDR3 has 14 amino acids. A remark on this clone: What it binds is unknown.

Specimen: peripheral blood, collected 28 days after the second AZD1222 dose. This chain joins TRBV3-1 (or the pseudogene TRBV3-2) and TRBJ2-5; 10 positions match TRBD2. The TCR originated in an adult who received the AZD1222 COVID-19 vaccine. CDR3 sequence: CASSQELAGETQYF. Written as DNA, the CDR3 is TGTGCCAGCAGCCAAGAACTAGCGGGGGAGACCCAGTACTTC.